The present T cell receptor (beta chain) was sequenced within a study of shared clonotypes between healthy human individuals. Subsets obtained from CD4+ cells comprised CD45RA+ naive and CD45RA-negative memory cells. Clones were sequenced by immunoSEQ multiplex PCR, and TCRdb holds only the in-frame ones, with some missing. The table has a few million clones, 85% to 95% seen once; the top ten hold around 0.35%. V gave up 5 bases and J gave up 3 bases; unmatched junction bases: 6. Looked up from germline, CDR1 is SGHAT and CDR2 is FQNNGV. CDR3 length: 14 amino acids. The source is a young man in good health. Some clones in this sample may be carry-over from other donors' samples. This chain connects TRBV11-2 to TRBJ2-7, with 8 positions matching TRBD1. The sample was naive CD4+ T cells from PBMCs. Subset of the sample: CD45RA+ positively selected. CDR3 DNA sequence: TGTGCCAGCAGCGACATCGACAGGGGCTACGAGCAGTACTTC. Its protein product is CASSDIDRGYEQYF.